These 20 T cell receptor beta chains came from one sample sequenced in a study of PD-1 blockade in mismatch repair-deficient tumors. Clones were sequenced by immunoSEQ multiplex PCR, and TCRdb holds only the in-frame ones, with some missing. The sample shows roughly 130,000 clones, 88% of them seen only once. This specimen consisted of peripheral blood, obtained almost 74 weeks after starting pembrolizumab. These receptors all stem from an adult with mismatch repair-deficient cancer.

V is TRBV6-1 and J is TRBJ1-2; 8 nucleotides agree with TRBD1. The CDR3 spans 14 residues. The trim removed 6 bases at V and 5 bases at J, leaving 8 bases unmatched. CDR1 and CDR2 from the germline V gene are MNHNS and SASEGT. The CDR3 DNA reads as TGTGCCAGCAGGGGCCGGACAGGGAAGTATGGCTACACCTTC. This encodes CASRGRTGKYGYTF.

About this clone itself: Additional DNA sequences in this sample encode the identical CDR3. The chain has TRBV19 and TRBJ2-5; weak D call: TRBD2 (6 bases). Germline V gene data show CDR1 as LNHDA and CDR2 as SQIVND (reference sequence). V lost 3 bases and J 4 bases, leaving 6 bases between the germline ends. The CDR3 contains 12 residues. CDR3 DNA sequence: TGTGCCAGTAGTATCGGGAGAGAGACCCAGTACTTC. Its protein product is CASSIGRETQYF.

The rearrangement uses TRBV19 and TRBJ1-1; 11 bases are a match to TRBD1. Germline V lookup: CDR1 LNHDA, CDR2 SQIVND (reference sequence). V dropped 7 bases and J dropped 1; count of bases not matched to a gene: 5. The CDR3 runs 15 residues. CDR3 DNA: TGTGCCAGTATCATGGGGACAGGGGGGAACACTGAAGCTTTCTTT. It yields the protein CASIMGTGGNTEAFF.

This sequence joins TRBV5-1 and TRBJ2-3; the D is unclear. Trimming removed 0 bases at V and 3 bases at J, with 14 bases between. CDR3 length equals 16 residues. From germline, CDR1 is SGHRS and CDR2 YFSETQ. This chain's CDR3 is CASSLAGPGLTDTQYF. The CDR3 nucleotides are TGCGCCAGCAGCTTGGCCGGCCCTGGATTAACAGATACGCAGTATTTT.

J is TRBJ2-7 and V is TRBV6-6; D gene uncertain. V was pared by 6 bases and J by 4 bases, with 16 bases between. The CDR3 consists of 14 residues. Germline V gives CDR1 MNHNY, CDR2 SVGAGI (reference sequence). DNA of the CDR3: TGTGCCAGCAGAAAAAGAGACGGCGTTTACGAGCAGTACTTC. Protein sequence: CASRKRDGVYEQYF.

This rearrangement joins TRBV7-2 to TRBJ2-1, with TRBD1 identical over 8 bases. The CDR3 is 15 amino acids. The V gene's germline CDR1 is SGHTA and CDR2 FQGNSA. After removal of 5 bases from V and 4 bases from J, the junction contained 7 bases not matched to a gene. CDR3 DNA: TGTGCCAGCAGCCCGCAGGGGGCCAGTTACAATGAGCAGTTCTTC. This codes for CASSPQGASYNEQFF. The full variable domain, with the rest looked up from reference TRBV7-2 and TRBJ2-1, is GAGVSQSPSNKVTEKGKDVELRCDPISGHTALYWYRQSLGQGLEFLIYFQGNSAPDKSGLPSDRFSAERTGGSVSTLTIQRTQQEDSAVYLCASSPQGASYNEQFFGPGTRLTVL.

This clone occurred once. The genes are TRBV7-9 and TRBJ1-2; D is perhaps TRBD1 (6 bases). V dropped 7 bases and J dropped 3 bases, with 12 bases sitting between them. This CDR3 is 13 amino acids long. The germline CDR1 and CDR2 sequences are SEHNR and FQNEAQ (reference sequence). The chain's CDR3 is CASTRGQYYGYTF. CDR3 nucleotides: TGTGCCAGCACCAGAGGACAGTACTATGGCTACACCTTC.

This clone was observed a few times. The gene calls are TRBV7-2 and TRBJ1-3; D remains unclear. This CDR3 has 13 residues. V lost 5 bases and J 4 bases, leaving 9 bases between the germline ends. CDR1 SGHTA and CDR2 FQGNSA come from the germline V gene. The CDR3 DNA follows: TGTGCCAGCAGCCCCCAAGGAGGAAACACCATATATTTT. Its translation: CASSPQGGNTIYF. The full variable domain, completed using reference TRBV7-2 and TRBJ1-3, is GAGVSQSPSNKVTEKGKDVELRCDPISGHTALYWYRQSLGQGLEFLIYFQGNSAPDKSGLPSDRFSAERTGGSVSTLTIQRTQQEDSAVYLCASSPQGGNTIYFGEGSWLTVV.

In this sample, this clone turned up many times. V is TRBV7-2 and J is TRBJ1-2; D not certain. The CDR3 sequence is 15 residues long. Trimming shortened V by 1 base and J by 6 bases, and 15 bases separated the two germline ends. Germline V gene data show CDR1 as SGHTA and CDR2 as FQGNSA. This CDR3 is CASSLVLMRVDGYTF. For the CDR3, the DNA is TGTGCCAGCAGCTTAGTTTTAATGAGGGTGGATGGCTACACCTTC.

This clone was observed once. The rearrangement uses TRBV6-1 and TRBJ1-2; 7 positions match TRBD1. V trimming: 4 bases; J trimming: 0 bases; junction bases outside the gene matches: 8. This CDR3 has 16 residues. The germline CDR1 and CDR2 sequences are MNHNS and SASEGT. Here the CDR3 DNA reads TGTGCCAGCAGTGGATCCGGGACAGTCACTAACTATGGCTACACCTTC. Amino acids: CASSGSGTVTNYGYTF.

The chain carries TRBV6-5 and TRBJ2-7, with 11 bases identical to TRBD2. Looked up from germline, CDR1 is MNHEY and CDR2 is SVGAGI. J lost 5 bases, V lost 5 bases, and 5 bases had no gene match. The CDR3 covers 14 residues. The CDR3 protein is CASSTSGRGNEQYF. CDR3 nucleotides: TGTGCCAGCAGTACTAGCGGGAGAGGCAACGAGCAGTACTTC.

The CDR3 region has the DNA TGTGCCAGCAGTTTATTGGCTAGCCACAATGAGCAGTTCTTC. Translation gives CASSLLASHNEQFF. The chain is built from TRBV28 and TRBJ2-1; tentative D call: TRBD2 (5 bases). The CDR3 runs 14 residues. The V end lost 1 base, the J end lost 5 bases, and 9 bases lay between the germline ends. CDR1 is MDHEN and CDR2 is SYDVKM in the germline V gene. The whole variable domain, remainder taken from reference TRBV28 and TRBJ2-1, is DVKVTQSSRYLVKRTGEKVFLECVQDMDHENMFWYRQDPGLGLRLIYFSYDVKMKEKGDIPEGYSVSREKKERFSLILESASTNQTSMYLCASSLLASHNEQFFGPGTRLTVL.

The V gene is TRBV18, the J gene TRBJ1-1; D ambiguous. This CDR3 region has 12 residues. Trimming shortened V by 0 bases and J by 6 bases, and 5 bases separated the two germline ends. Germline V CDR1 and CDR2: KGHSH, LQKENI. The CDR3 is CASSPPGAEAFF. CDR3 bases: TGTGCCAGCTCACCACCTGGGGCTGAAGCTTTCTTT.

The chain couples TRBV6-5 to TRBJ2-2; 8 nucleotides agree with TRBD1. J was trimmed by 0 bases and V by 6 bases; bases with no gene match: 3. The CDR3 is 15 residues long. Germline values: CDR1 MNHEY, CDR2 SVGAGI. CDR3 bases: TGTGCCAGCAGGAAACAGGGGGCGAACACCGGGGAGCTGTTTTTT. Protein: CASRKQGANTGELFF.

J is TRBJ1-1 and V is TRBV6-1; no reliable D call. This CDR3 has 15 residues. The V end lost 6 bases, the J end lost 0 bases, and 14 bases lay between the germline ends. The germline CDR1 and CDR2 sequences are MNHNS and SASEGT. CDR3 DNA: TGTGCCAGCAGACAAAGGCGGCAGCTGAACACTGAAGCTTTCTTT. Amino acid sequence: CASRQRRQLNTEAFF.

In its sample, this clone was seen a few times. The chain joins TRBV15 to TRBJ2-2, with TRBD2 matching 11 bases. The germline gives CDR1 LNHNV, CDR2 YYDKDF (reference sequence). The V segment lost 1 base and the J segment 4 bases; nucleotides outside the gene matches: 5. The CDR3 runs to 17 residues. CDR3 DNA: TGTGCCACCAGCAGAGTTAGCGGGAGGGCCCGCACCGGGGAGCTGTTTTTT. Protein sequence: CATSRVSGRARTGELFF.

The chain employs TRBV6-6 and TRBJ2-7; D tentatively reads TRBD1 or TRBD2 (5 bases each). V dropped 1 base and J dropped 5 bases, with 12 bases sitting between them. There are 14 residues in the CDR3. Germline V gene sequence: CDR1 MNHNY, CDR2 SVGAGI (reference sequence). This CDR3 is CASSYLGTLDEQYF. CDR3 in DNA: TGTGCCAGCAGTTACTTGGGGACGTTGGACGAGCAGTACTTC.

This clone showed up just once. This chain uses TRBV14 with TRBJ2-7; TRBD2 aligns across 11 bases. Unmatched junction bases numbered 7, after V lost 2 bases and J lost 4 bases. The germline gives CDR1 SGHDN, CDR2 FVKESK. This CDR3 contains 16 residues. CDR3 in DNA: TGTGCCAGCAGCCAAATAGCGGGAGGGCCCTCTTACGAGCAGTACTTC. Protein sequence: CASSQIAGGPSYEQYF.

Only a few counts were recorded for this clone. The V gene is TRBV19, the J gene TRBJ2-7; D may be TRBD1 or TRBD2 (6 bases each). Germline CDR1 and CDR2: LNHDA and SQIVND (reference sequence). With 6 bases removed from V and 4 bases from J, the gap between germline ends came to 19 bases. The length of the CDR3 is 15 residues. The CDR3 DNA follows: TGTGCCAGTAGCCACGGGGGCAGGGGAATGTACGAGCAGTACTTC. Encoded protein: CASSHGGRGMYEQYF. Combining the CDR3 with reference TRBV19 and TRBJ2-7 gives the whole variable domain DGGITQSPKYLFRKEGQNVTLSCEQNLNHDAMYWYRQDPGQGLRLIYYSQIVNDFQKGDIAEGYSVSREKKESFPLTVTSAQKNPTAFYLCASSHGGRGMYEQYFGPGTRLTVT.

The CDR3 protein is CAWSGRTEAFF. Here the CDR3 DNA reads TGTGCCTGGAGTGGGCGCACTGAAGCTTTCTTT. This chain links TRBV30 with TRBJ1-1; D uncertain. The ends were cut back, 1 base at V and 4 bases at J, with 4 bases in the middle. Germline CDR1 GTSNPN, CDR2 SVGIG (reference sequence). The CDR3 sequence is 11 residues long. The variable domain in full, with the rest retrieved from reference TRBV30 and TRBJ1-1, is SQTIHQWPATLVQPVGSPLSLECTVEGTSNPNLYWYRQAAGRGLQLLFYSVGIGQISSEVPQNLSASRPQDRQFILSSKKLLLSDSGFYLCAWSGRTEAFFGQGTRLTVV.